This T cell receptor (beta chain) was found in a study of CD8+ T cells in alopecia areata. CD4+ cells underwent sorting into CD25+CD127- cells for about five patients. V lost 8 bases and J 0 bases, leaving 12 bases between the germline ends. The CDR3 has 14 amino acids. Per the germline V gene, CDR1 is MNHEY and CDR2 is SMNVEV (reference sequence). Extracted RNA was reverse transcribed, and the resulting cDNA served as sequencing template. Method: immunoSEQ multiplex PCR; TCRdb's copy keeps in-frame clones and lacks some. The sample holds around 35,000 clones, approximately 54% seen once. The rearrangement links TRBV27 to TRBJ2-3, with D possibly being TRBD1 or TRBD2 (5 bases each). The receptor was derived from a human donor with alopecia areata. What was sequenced was CD4+ Tregs sorted from blood. CDR3 DNA sequence: TGTGCCAGCGCAGAATGGGGGAGCACAGATACGCAGTATTTT. This sequence encodes CASAEWGSTDTQYF.